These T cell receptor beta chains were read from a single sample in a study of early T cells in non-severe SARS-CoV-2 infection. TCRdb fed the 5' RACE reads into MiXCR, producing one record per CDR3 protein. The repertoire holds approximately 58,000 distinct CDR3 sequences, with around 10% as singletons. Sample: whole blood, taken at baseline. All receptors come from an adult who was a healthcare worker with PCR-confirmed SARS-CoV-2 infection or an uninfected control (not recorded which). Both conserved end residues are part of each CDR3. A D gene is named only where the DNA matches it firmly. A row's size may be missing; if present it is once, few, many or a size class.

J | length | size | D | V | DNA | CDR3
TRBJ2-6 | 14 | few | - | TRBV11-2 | TGTGCCAGCAGCGTTAGGTCTGGGGCCAACGTCCTGACTTTC | CASSVRSGANVLTF
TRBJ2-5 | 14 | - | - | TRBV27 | TGTGCCAGCAGCTTCAGCGCCCCCCCAGAGACCCAGTACTTC | CASSFSAPPETQYF
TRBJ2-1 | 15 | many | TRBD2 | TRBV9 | TGTGCCAGCAGCGTAGAAGCGGGAGGTTTGAGTGAGCAGTTCTTC | CASSVEAGGLSEQFF
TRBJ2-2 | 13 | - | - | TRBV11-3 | TGTGCCAGCACCATACAGGGAGACGGGGAGCTGTTTTTT | CASTIQGDGELFF
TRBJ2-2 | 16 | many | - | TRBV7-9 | TGTGCCAGCAGCTTAGCAAAGAGTCTCAACACCGGGGAGCTGTTTTTT | CASSLAKSLNTGELFF
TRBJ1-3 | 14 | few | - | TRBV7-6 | TGTGCCAGCAGCCCCGGACCCTCTGGAAACACCATATATTTT | CASSPGPSGNTIYF
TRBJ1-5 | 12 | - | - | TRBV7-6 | TGTGCCAGCAGCGCCAGCAATGGGCCCCAGCATTTT | CASSASNGPQHF
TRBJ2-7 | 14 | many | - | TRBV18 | TGTGCCAGCTCACCACCTACTACAGGCAGTGAGCAGTACTTC | CASSPPTTGSEQYF
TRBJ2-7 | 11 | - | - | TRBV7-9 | TGTGCCAGCACCGACAACTACGAGCAGTACTTC | CASTDNYEQYF
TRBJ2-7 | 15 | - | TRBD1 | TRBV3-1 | TGTGCCAGCAGCCAAGCCGGGACAGGAACTTACGAGCAGTACTTC | CASSQAGTGTYEQYF
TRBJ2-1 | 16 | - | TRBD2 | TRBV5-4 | TGTGCCAGCAGCCCTCCGGGACTAGCGGGAGGTCATGAGCAGTTCTTC | CASSPPGLAGGHEQFF
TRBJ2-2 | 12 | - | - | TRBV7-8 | TGTGCCAGCAGCTTTCGAGCCGGGGAGCTGTTTTTT | CASSFRAGELFF
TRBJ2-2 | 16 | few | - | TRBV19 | TGTGCCAGTATCACTAAATCTGGCCAGCAGACCGGGGAGCTGTTTTTT | CASITKSGQQTGELFF
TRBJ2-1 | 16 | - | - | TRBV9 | TGTGCCAGCAGCGCCCTACCCGTCCCCTCAGAGGGGGAGCAGTTCTTC | CASSALPVPSEGEQFF
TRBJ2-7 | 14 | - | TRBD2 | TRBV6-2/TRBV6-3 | TGTGCCAGCAGTTATCCCGGGACTAGCGGCGAGCAGTACTTC | CASSYPGTSGEQYF
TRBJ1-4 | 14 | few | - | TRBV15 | TGTGCCACCAGCCGCCACAGGAATAATGAAAAACTGTTTTTT | CATSRHRNNEKLFF
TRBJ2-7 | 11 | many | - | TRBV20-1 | TGCAGTGCTCTCGGAAGGGACGAGCAGTACTTC | CSALGRDEQYF
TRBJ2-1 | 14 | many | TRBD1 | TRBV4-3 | TGCGCCCGGATCCGGGACAGGGATTCCGATGAGCAGTTCTTC | CARIRDRDSDEQFF
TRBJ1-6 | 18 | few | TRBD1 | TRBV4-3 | TGCGCCAGCAGCCAGAAGATTTACCTGACAGGGTTTAATTCACCCCTCCACTTT | CASSQKIYLTGFNSPLHF
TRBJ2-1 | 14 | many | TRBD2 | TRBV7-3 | TGTGCCAGCAGCTTATCGACTAGCGGAAATGAGCAGTTCTTC | CASSLSTSGNEQFF
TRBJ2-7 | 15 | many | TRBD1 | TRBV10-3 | TGTGCCATCAGTGATAGTGGGACAGTGAACTACGAGCAGTACTTC | CAISDSGTVNYEQYF
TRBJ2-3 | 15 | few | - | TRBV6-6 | TGTGCCAGCAGTTACCCCGCAGGGGAGGCGGATACGCAGTATTTT | CASSYPAGEADTQYF
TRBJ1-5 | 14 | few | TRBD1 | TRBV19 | TGTGCCAGTAGTCAGGGGGTTGGCAATCAGCCCCAGCATTTT | CASSQGVGNQPQHF
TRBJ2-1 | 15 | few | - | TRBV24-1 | TGTGCCACCAGGGCAGGGGGGGCTGAACTCAATGAGCAGTTCTTC | CATRAGGAELNEQFF
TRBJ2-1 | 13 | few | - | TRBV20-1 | TGCAGTGCTAGAGCACTCGGGGGTGGGGAGCAGTTCTTC | CSARALGGGEQFF
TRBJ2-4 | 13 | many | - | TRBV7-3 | TGTGCCAGCAGCTTCGTCCAAGGGGACATTCAGTACTTC | CASSFVQGDIQYF
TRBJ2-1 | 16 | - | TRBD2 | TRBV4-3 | TGCGCCAGCAGCCAAGCTATAGCGGGTGTAGGGGATGAGCAGTTCTTC | CASSQAIAGVGDEQFF
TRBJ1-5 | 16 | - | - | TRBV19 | TGTGCCAGTAGACCCAGCGGGGTTCAAAGCAATCAGCCCCAGCATTTT | CASRPSGVQSNQPQHF
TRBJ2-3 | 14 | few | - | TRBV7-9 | TGTGCCAGCAGCTTAAGAGGGAGCACAGATACGCAGTATTTT | CASSLRGSTDTQYF
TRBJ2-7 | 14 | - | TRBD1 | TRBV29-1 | TGCAGCGTTGGGGACAGGGGTACCGTCTACGAGCAGTACTTC | CSVGDRGTVYEQYF
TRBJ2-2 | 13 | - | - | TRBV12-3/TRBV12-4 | TGTGCCAGCAGTTTAGGGGTGTCCGGGGAGCTGTTTTTT | CASSLGVSGELFF
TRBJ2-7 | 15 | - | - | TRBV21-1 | TGTGCCAGCAGCATCCCCCCCACCTCAGCAGACGAGCAGTACTTC | CASSIPPTSADEQYF
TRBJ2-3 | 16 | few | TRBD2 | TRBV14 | TGTGCCAGCAGCCAAGATCTTGCGGGGGAGGAAGATACGCAGTATTTT | CASSQDLAGEEDTQYF
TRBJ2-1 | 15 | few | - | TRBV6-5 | TGTGCCAGCAGTTACGAGGCACGTAGCTACAATGAGCAGTTCTTC | CASSYEARSYNEQFF
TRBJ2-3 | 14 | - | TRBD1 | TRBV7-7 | TGTGCCAGCAGCTCCGGACAGGCGAGGGATACGCAGTATTTT | CASSSGQARDTQYF
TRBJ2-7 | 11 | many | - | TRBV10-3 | TGTGCCATCAGTGAGATGTACGAGCAGTACTTC | CAISEMYEQYF
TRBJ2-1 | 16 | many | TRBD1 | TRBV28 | TGTGCCAGCAGTGACCTGAGGGGGACAGGGTACAATGAGCAGTTCTTC | CASSDLRGTGYNEQFF
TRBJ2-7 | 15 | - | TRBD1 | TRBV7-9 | TGTGCCAGCAGCTTAGCGGGGACAGGGCCCTACGAGCAGTACTTC | CASSLAGTGPYEQYF
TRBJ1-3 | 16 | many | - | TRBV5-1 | TGCGCCAGCAGCTTGGGGACGAAGTCCTCTGGAAACACCATATATTTT | CASSLGTKSSGNTIYF
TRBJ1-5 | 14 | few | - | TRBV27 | TGTGCCAGCAGTTTATCGGGCAGTACCCAGCCCCAGCATTTT | CASSLSGSTQPQHF
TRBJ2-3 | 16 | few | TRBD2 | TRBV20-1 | TGCAGTGCTAGGTCTCCCGGGACTAGCGGTATAGATACGCAGTATTTT | CSARSPGTSGIDTQYF
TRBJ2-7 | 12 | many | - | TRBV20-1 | TGCAGTGCAGACAAGATGGGGCGCGAGCAGTACTTC | CSADKMGREQYF
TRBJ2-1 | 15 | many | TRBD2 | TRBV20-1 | TGCAGTGCTAGAGACACTAGCGGGAGGTTCGATGAGCAGTTCTTC | CSARDTSGRFDEQFF
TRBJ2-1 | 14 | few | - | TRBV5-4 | TGTGCCAGCAGTTCCGGGACTGGGGGTAGTGAGCAGTTCTTC | CASSSGTGGSEQFF
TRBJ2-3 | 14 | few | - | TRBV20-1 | TGCAGTGCCGCGGCGGCCGGAGTTGGAGATACGCAGTATTTT | CSAAAAGVGDTQYF
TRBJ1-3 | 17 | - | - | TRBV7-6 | TGTGCCAGCACCCGACAAGGACAGCCCTCTGAAGGAAACACCATATATTTT | CASTRQGQPSEGNTIYF
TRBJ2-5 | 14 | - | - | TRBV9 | TGTGCCAGCAGCGTAGATCGGGGGGCGCGGGCCCAGTACTTC | CASSVDRGARAQYF
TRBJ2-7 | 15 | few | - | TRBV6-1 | TGTGCCAGCAGTGAAAGCCTAGCGTTCTCCTACGAGCAGTACTTC | CASSESLAFSYEQYF
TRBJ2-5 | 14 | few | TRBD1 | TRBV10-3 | TGTGCCACCCGACCAGGGGGCCGGTTGGAGACCCAGTACTTC | CATRPGGRLETQYF
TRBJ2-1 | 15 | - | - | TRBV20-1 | TGCAGTGCTGGCCCGGGTCTTTTGGTTGTTGGTGAGCAGTTCTTC | CSAGPGLLVVGEQFF
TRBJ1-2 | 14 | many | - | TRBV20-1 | TGCAGTGCTAATGATGGGCCCGGAGTGGATGGCTACACCTTC | CSANDGPGVDGYTF
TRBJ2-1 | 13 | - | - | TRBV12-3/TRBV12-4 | TGTGCCAGCAGTCCCCAGGGGAGAGGTGAGCAGTTCTTC | CASSPQGRGEQFF
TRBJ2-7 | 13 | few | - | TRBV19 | TGTGCCAGCGGATGGGGGGACTCCTACGAGCAGTACTTC | CASGWGDSYEQYF
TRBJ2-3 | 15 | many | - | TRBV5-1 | TGCGCCAGCAGCTTGGGGCAGGGTAACACAGATACGCAGTATTTT | CASSLGQGNTDTQYF